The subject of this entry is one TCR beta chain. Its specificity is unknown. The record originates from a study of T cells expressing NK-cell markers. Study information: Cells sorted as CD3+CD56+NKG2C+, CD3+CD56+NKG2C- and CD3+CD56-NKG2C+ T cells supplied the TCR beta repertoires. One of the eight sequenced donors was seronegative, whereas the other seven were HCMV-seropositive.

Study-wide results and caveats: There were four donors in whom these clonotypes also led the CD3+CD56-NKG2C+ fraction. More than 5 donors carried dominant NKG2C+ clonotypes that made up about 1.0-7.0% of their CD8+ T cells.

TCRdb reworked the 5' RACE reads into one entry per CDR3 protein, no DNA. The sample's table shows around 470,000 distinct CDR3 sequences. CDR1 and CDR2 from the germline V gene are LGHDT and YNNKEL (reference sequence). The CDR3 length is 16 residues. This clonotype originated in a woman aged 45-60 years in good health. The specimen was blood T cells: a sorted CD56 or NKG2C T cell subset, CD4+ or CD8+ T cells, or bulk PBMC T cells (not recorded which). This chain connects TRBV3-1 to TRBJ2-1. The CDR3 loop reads CASSQGSLGSYNEQFF.